One sample yielded the 9 T cell receptor beta chains listed below, sequenced in a study of T cells in Graves' hyperthyroidism and ophthalmopathy (dated by TCRdb to the late 2010s). Receptors were amplified or captured by multiplex PCR. The sequencer was an Illumina HiSeq 2000. TCR beta CDR3 regions were amplified from RNA transcripts. For the first round of RT-PCR on the TCR CDR3, the HTBI primer set was used together with the Qiagen OneStep RT-PCR kit. TCRdb trimmed the raw reads at Q25, called clones with MiXCR and kept productive beta chains. Entries are consolidated by CDR3 protein sequence, retaining the most common genes and DNA. The sample table contains some 550,000 distinct CDR3 sequences; only one count was recorded for around 15% of them. The top ten clonotypes cover roughly 3.3% of the sample. Material: blood. The receptors come from a woman in her thirties or forties with Graves' ophthalmopathy.

The J gene is TRBJ1-6, the V gene TRBV27, with a tentative D call TRBD1 (6 bases). Trimming removed 5 bases at V and 9 bases at J, with 17 bases between. The CDR3 spans 15 residues. Per the germline V gene, CDR1 is MNHEY and CDR2 is SMNVEV (reference sequence). CDR3 residues: CASSRAGAWVSPLHF. The CDR3 region has the DNA TGTGCCAGCAGTCGTGCAGGGGCGTGGGTTTCACCCCTCCACTTT.

This clonotype was seen at least ten times. The CDR3 is CASSLRGDQETQYF. Here the CDR3 DNA reads TGTGCCAGCAGTTTACGGGGGGACCAAGAGACCCAGTACTTC. V usage is TRBV27 and J usage is TRBJ2-5, with 7 bases matching TRBD2. The CDR3 consists of 14 residues. CDR1 and CDR2 from the germline V gene are MNHEY and SMNVEV (reference sequence). With 2 bases clipped from V and 0 bases from J, the junction kept 0 bases outside the gene matches.

This clonotype was counted ten times or more. The rearrangement uses TRBV27 and TRBJ2-1; TRBD2 agrees at 13 bases. V trimming: 5 bases; J trimming: 8 bases; junction bases outside the gene matches: 12. There are 17 residues in the CDR3. Germline loops: CDR1 MNHEY, CDR2 SMNVEV (reference sequence). In DNA, the CDR3 is TGTGCCAGCAGTGGCAACCCTGGGACTAGCGGGATCTATGAGCAGTTCTTC. It encodes CASSGNPGTSGIYEQFF.

The CDR3 sequence is CASRSGFSQPQHF. CDR3 bases: TGTGCCAGTAGATCGGGATTCAGTCAGCCCCAGCATTTT. The chain combines TRBV19 with TRBJ1-5; D gene unclear. The V end lost 6 bases, the J end lost 6 bases, and 12 bases lay between the germline ends. Germline CDR1 reads LNHDA; CDR2 reads SQIVND (reference sequence). The CDR3 extends over 13 amino acids.

This clonotype showed up many times. A read error may account for a junction end that differs from germline. This rearrangement joins TRBV2 to TRBJ2-1, with D possibly matching TRBD2 (5 bases). The CDR3 loop spans 10 amino acids. CDR1 is SNHLY and CDR2 is FYNNEI in the germline V gene. The CDR3 here is CASSQVGSVF. As DNA, the CDR3 is TGTGCCAGCAGTCAAGTGGGTAGCGTCTTC.

Note on this clonotype: A read error is possible here, since a much larger clone lies one base away. Without the conserved terminal phenylalanine or tryptophan, this CDR3 likely stems from a read error. The rearrangement links TRBV6-4 to TRBJ2-1; TRBD2 matches at 10 bases. The germline V gene encodes CDR1 MRHNA and CDR2 SNTAGT. After removal of 4 bases from V and 5 bases from J, the junction contained 5 bases not matched to a gene. This CDR3 is built from 15 residues. CDR3 residues: CASSVGGTSDNEQFS. The DNA for the CDR3 is TGTGCCAGCAGTGTAGGAGGGACTAGCGACAATGAGCAGTTCTCC.

This clonotype was detected only a few times. V and J are TRBV27 and TRBJ2-7; D may be TRBD1 (6 bases). The CDR3 contains 15 residues. V dropped 6 bases and J dropped 1 base, with 16 bases sitting between them. The germline V gene encodes CDR1 MNHEY and CDR2 SMNVEV (reference sequence). In DNA, the CDR3 is TGTGCCAGCAGGGGCGACGCCAGGGGATCCTACGAGCAGTACTTC. Protein: CASRGDARGSYEQYF.

This clonotype was found a few times. J is TRBJ1-1 and V is TRBV30; D unresolved. This CDR3 spans 13 amino acids. Germline values: CDR1 GTSNPN, CDR2 SVGIG (reference sequence). The germline V and J ends were trimmed by 4 bases and 0 bases, with 9 bases remaining between them. In DNA, the CDR3 is TGTGCCTGGACAAGTACCTTGAACACTGAAGCTTTCTTT. As protein: CAWTSTLNTEAFF.

This clonotype was found a few times. This sequence joins TRBV16 and TRBJ2-4; D unclear. This CDR3 region has 13 residues. Germline V CDR1 and CDR2: KGHSY, FQNENV. Trimming left V 5 bases short and J 5 bases short, with 10 bases between. CDR3 loop: CASSGNTQNIQYF. The CDR3 coding sequence is TGTGCCAGCAGCGGAAACACCCAAAACATTCAGTACTTC.